This TCR beta chain was identified during a study of shared clonotypes between healthy human individuals. Positively selected for CCR7, the CD45RO-negative cells used as naive CD8 cells excluded terminally differentiated effector memory CD45RA+ cells. None of the donors, who were healthy HIV-negative adults, had recently had acute infections or vaccinations. TCRdb's copy holds only in-frame clones and misses some; the assay was immunoSEQ multiplex PCR. The sample has some 2 million clones, about 95% seen once. Trimming cost V 6 bases and J 4 bases, with 12 bases left between them. Per germline, CDR1 MNHNS and CDR2 SASEGT. CDR3 length: 13 amino acids.

V and J are TRBV6-1 and TRBJ1-1, with a tentative D call TRBD1 (5 bases). Sample: naive CD8+ T cells sorted from blood. The clonotype was recovered from a man aged 18 to 30 in good health. CDR3 nucleotides: TGTGCCAGCAGGAGGGGCGGGCTCACTGAAGCTTTCTTT. It translates to CASRRGGLTEAFF.